This T cell receptor (beta chain) was identified during a study of T cells after yellow fever vaccination. Looking at the study overall: Low-cell-number fractions underwent preparation using SMART-Seq v4 Ultra Low Input. Study observations and caveats: At approximately 95% for CD4 and 88% for CD8, most primary-vaccination clones showed up again after the booster.

TCRdb reprocessed the 5' RACE reads with MiXCR, giving one entry per CDR3 protein. Altogether some 300,000 distinct CDR3 sequences are present, 8.7% being singletons, with the ten largest covering over 3%. As for this clonotype: Its specificity is unknown.

The clonotype was recovered from a man aged 18 to 30 who received the YFV17D yellow fever vaccine. Sequences were derived from CD4+ T cells sorted from PBMCs, sampled 5 days after the yellow fever booster vaccination.

This CDR3 reads CATSIGLAGATDTQYF. CDR3 DNA: TGTGCCACCAGCATCGGACTAGCGGGGGCCACAGATACGCAGTATTTT. V gene TRBV15 combines with J gene TRBJ2-3, with TRBD2 identical over 13 bases. Trimming removed 4 bases from V and 2 bases from J; junction bases left unmatched: 3. This CDR3 is 16 amino acids long. Germline lookup yields CDR1 LNHNV and CDR2 YYDKDF (reference sequence).